This entry lists 2 T cell receptor beta chains sequenced from one sample in a study of control samples from healthy donors and cancer patients. Generated by immunoSEQ multiplex PCR, the TCRdb table keeps only in-frame clones and is missing some. The sample shows 160,000 or so clones, around 96% of them seen only once. Sequencing was carried out using blood. Source of these receptors: a woman in her forties in good health.

The chain has TRBV3-1 (or the pseudogene TRBV3-2) and TRBJ2-7; TRBD2 agrees at 14 bases. The germline V gene has CDR1 LGHDT and CDR2 YNNKEL (reference sequence). The CDR3 loop spans 15 amino acids. V shed 4 bases and J 2 bases; nucleotides not matched to a gene: 1. As DNA, the CDR3 is TGTGCCAGCAGCCTGGGACTAGCGGGGGCCTACGAGCAGTACTTC. Amino acids: CASSLGLAGAYEQYF.

V gene TRBV7-2 combines with J gene TRBJ1-1; possibly TRBD1 for D (6 bases). Germline lookup yields CDR1 SGHTA and CDR2 FQGNSA. Trimming removed 8 bases from V and 1 base from J, with 26 bases in between. This CDR3 has 18 amino acids. CDR3 sequence (DNA): TGTGCCAGCTCCAACTGGGGGGGGGCAGCCACCCAGAACACTGAAGCTTTCTTT. Translating it yields CASSNWGGAATQNTEAFF.